This T cell receptor (beta chain) appears in the sequencing data of a study of T cell clonotyping in hematopoietic cell transplantation. General observations from the study: Graft donor and pretransplant recipient Inverse Simpson Index values predicted broader posttransplant TCR diversity.

The CDR3 runs 13 residues. Germline CDR1 is SGHRS and CDR2 is YFSETQ. V shed 2 bases and J shed 8 bases, with 13 bases lying between them. Details on this clone: Its specificity is unknown.

Recipients were bled about 28 days pretransplant and at posttransplant days 30, 100, 180. Measured with immunoSEQ multiplex PCR; TCRdb has only the in-frame clones, and not every one. The sample yields about 29,000 clones, roughly 92% seen once. The chain couples TRBV5-1 to TRBJ1-1; a weak D match, TRBD1 (5 bases). This specimen was PBMCs, taken 100 days after allogeneic stem cell transplant. The sequence was collected from a female patient aged 50 to 65 who had an allogeneic stem cell transplant from a related donor, so the T cells may come from the graft donor. Some clones in this sample may be carry-over from other donors' samples. The CDR3 reads CASSFQGTPEAFF. DNA for the CDR3: TGCGCCAGCAGCTTCCAGGGAACCCCCGAAGCTTTCTTT.